The clone carrying this TCR beta chain was detected only a few times. This sample is part of a study of molecular identifiers for immune sequencing clone quantification. TCRdb passed the PCR reads through MiXCR, listing each CDR3 protein once. Of 250,000 to 350,000 distinct CDR3 sequences listed, roughly a fifth are singletons. CDR3 size: 16 residues. V lost 1 base and J 6 bases, leaving 18 bases between the germline ends. The germline V gene encodes CDR1 SGHAT and CDR2 FQDESV (reference sequence). The specimen sequenced was naive CD8+ T cells from blood, with Jurkat cell RNA spiked in. The subset denotes: FACS-sorted CD8+CD4-CCR7+CD45RA+ naive T cells. The rearrangement joins TRBV11-1 to TRBJ1-1, with D hard to call. The receptor comes from a human donor in good health. Some libraries in this study had Jurkat cell RNA spiked in. Here the CDR3 reads CASSLEAPALHAEAFF. The CDR3, as DNA: TGTGCCAGCAGCTTAGAAGCTCCGGCCTTGCACGCTGAAGCTTTCTTT.